These 30 T cell receptor beta chains were sequenced from one sample in a study of cytomegalovirus exposure and HLA in healthy donors. The PCR had 60 Vbeta and 13 Jbeta primers. Clones were sequenced by immunoSEQ multiplex PCR, and TCRdb holds only the in-frame ones, with some missing. The sample consists of some 100,000 clones, 79% of them appearing once. Sequences were obtained from PBMCs. The receptors shown here come from a female donor in good health and CMV-seropositive.

The chain employs TRBV19 and TRBJ1-1, with 8 bases lining up with TRBD1. Germline CDR1 LNHDA, CDR2 SQIVND (reference sequence). This CDR3 is built from 12 residues. Germline trimming cut 4 bases from V and 11 bases from J; bases unmatched to any gene: 6. As DNA, the CDR3 is TGTGCCAGTAGTAGGACAGGGACTAAGGCTTTCTTT. Protein sequence: CASSRTGTKAFF.

This clone was observed a few times. This chain connects TRBV6-5 to TRBJ2-3; a weak D match, TRBD1 (5 bases). V was pared by 2 bases and J by 4 bases, with 13 bases between. The CDR3 contains 15 residues. CDR1 MNHEY and CDR2 SVGAGI come from the germline V gene. CDR3 nucleotide sequence: TGTGCCAGCAGTTACGGCGCAGGGTTGGCAGATACGCAGTATTTT. Amino acid sequence: CASSYGAGLADTQYF.

The chain is built from TRBV29-1 and TRBJ1-1; D ambiguous. This CDR3 contains 11 residues. The germline CDR1 and CDR2 sequences are SQVTM and ANQGSEA. The ends were cut back, 7 bases at V and 1 base at J, with 7 bases in the middle. The CDR3 bases are TGCAGCGCCGACAAGAACACTGAAGCTTTCTTT. It codes for CSADKNTEAFF.

As concerns this clone: Compared with germline, one end of the junction differs, possibly owing to a read error. DNA of the CDR3: TGTTCCAGCAGCTTAAGTGCGTCGGGACAGGGGGCAGGCTACACCTTC. This sequence encodes CSSSLSASGQGAGYTF. The V call is TRBV7-9, the J call TRBJ1-2; 12 nucleotides match TRBD1. The CDR3 has 16 amino acids. From germline, CDR1 is SEHNR and CDR2 FQNEAQ (reference sequence).

This rearrangement joins TRBV30 to TRBJ1-1; D gene unclear. The ends were cut back, 5 bases at V and 11 bases at J, with 18 bases in the middle. The length of the CDR3 is 12 residues. Germline V gives CDR1 GTSNPN, CDR2 SVGIG (reference sequence). This CDR3 reads CAWSLGGIRAFF. The DNA for the CDR3 is TGTGCCTGGTCCCTCGGAGGTATCCGCGCTTTCTTT.

This sequence joins TRBV30 and TRBJ1-6, with unresolved D. The length of the CDR3 is 16 residues. V was clipped by 1 base and J by 7 bases, with 17 bases between them. From germline, CDR1 is GTSNPN and CDR2 SVGIG (reference sequence). The CDR3 DNA is TGTGCCTGGAGTGACCGGAGGGAGGCAATGAATTCACCCCTCCACTTT. It translates to CAWSDRREAMNSPLHF. Based on the CDR3 plus reference TRBV30 and TRBJ1-6, the full variable domain is SQTIHQWPATLVQPVGSPLSLECTVEGTSNPNLYWYRQAAGRGLQLLFYSVGIGQISSEVPQNLSASRPQDRQFILSSKKLLLSDSGFYLCAWSDRREAMNSPLHFGNGTRLTVT.

The CDR3 DNA sequence: TGCGCCAGCAGCCAAGGTCAAGCAGGATCCTACAATGAGCAGTTCTTC. As protein: CASSQGQAGSYNEQFF. The V and J genes are TRBV4-1 and TRBJ2-1, with D hard to call. This CDR3 has 16 amino acids. CDR1 is MGHRA and CDR2 is YSYEKL in the germline V gene. Trimming left V 1 base short and J 1 base short, with 11 bases between.

This chain connects TRBV4-1 to TRBJ2-7, with 7 bases lining up with TRBD2. The CDR3 runs 16 residues. V shed 1 base, J shed 4 bases, and the junction held 10 bases outside the gene matches. Germline CDR1 is MGHRA and CDR2 is YSYEKL. The CDR3 DNA is TGCGCCAGCAGCCAAGCCCCCCGAGGGAGGGAGTACGAGCAGTACTTC. Translated, it gives CASSQAPRGREYEQYF.

This chain connects TRBV19 to TRBJ1-5; TRBD1 agrees at 10 bases. From germline, CDR1 is LNHDA and CDR2 SQIVND (reference sequence). The CDR3 covers 12 residues. CDR3 residues: CASRDRGEPQHF. In DNA form, the CDR3 reads TGTGCTTCCCGGGACAGGGGAGAACCCCAGCATTTT. The full variable domain, with the rest looked up from reference TRBV19 and TRBJ1-5, is DGGITQSPKYLFRKEGQNVTLSCEQNLNHDAMYWYRQDPGQGLRLIYYSQIVNDFQKGDIAEGYSVSREKKESFPLTVTSAQKNPTAFYLCASRDRGEPQHFGDGTRLSIL.

The chain recombines TRBV5-1 with TRBJ2-7; D is unresolved. CDR3 size: 12 residues. Looked up from germline, CDR1 is SGHRS and CDR2 is YFSETQ. V was shortened by 5 bases and J by 0 bases, with 6 bases between the two germline ends. This chain's CDR3 is CASSSNSYEQYF. CDR3 nucleotide sequence: TGCGCCAGCAGTTCAAACTCCTACGAGCAGTACTTC.

V and J are TRBV19 and TRBJ1-1; D might be TRBD1 (5 bases). The length of the CDR3 is 13 residues. Looked up from germline, CDR1 is LNHDA and CDR2 is SQIVND (reference sequence). V lost 4 bases and J 4 bases, leaving 10 bases between the germline ends. The chain's CDR3 is CASSKRGLTEAFF. The DNA of the CDR3 is TGTGCCAGTAGTAAAAGGGGACTCACTGAAGCTTTCTTT.

This clone was seen only once. V usage is TRBV27 and J usage is TRBJ2-2; 11 bases map to TRBD2. The junction had 3 bases not matched to a gene; V was cut back by 9 bases and J by 3 bases. The germline CDR1 and CDR2 sequences are MNHEY and SMNVEV (reference sequence). The CDR3 length is 14 residues. The CDR3 bases are TGTGCCAGTTTGGGACTAGCGGACACCGGGGAGCTGTTTTTT. Encoded protein: CASLGLADTGELFF.

As to this clone: A read error may account for a junction end that differs from germline. V gene TRBV29-1 combines with J gene TRBJ2-6, with D perhaps matching TRBD2 (6 bases). This CDR3 comprises 14 residues. Per the germline V gene, CDR1 is SQVTM and CDR2 is ANQGSEA. This chain's CDR3 is CSVDGGFGANGLTF. CDR3 nucleotides: TGCAGCGTTGACGGGGGTTTTGGGGCCAACGGCCTGACTTTC.

This chain joins TRBV28 and TRBJ1-5, with D hard to call. The ends were cut back, 3 bases at V and 0 bases at J, with 12 bases in the middle. Germline V gene sequence: CDR1 MDHEN, CDR2 SYDVKM. This CDR3 has 16 residues. The CDR3 reads CASSLKPGASNQPQHF. CDR3 coding DNA: TGTGCCAGCAGTTTGAAGCCAGGTGCTAGCAATCAGCCCCAGCATTTT.

This clone was seen only once. The chain uses TRBV30 and TRBJ1-6, with D uncertain. The germline V gene encodes CDR1 GTSNPN and CDR2 SVGIG (reference sequence). The CDR3 spans 13 residues. V shed 8 bases and J shed 10 bases, with 18 bases lying between them. The CDR3 is CAGISMTGSPLHF. CDR3 bases: TGTGCCGGGATATCGATGACGGGGTCACCCCTCCACTTT.

This clone occurred a few times. The chain joins TRBV19 to TRBJ2-1; 9 bases are shared with TRBD2. The CDR3 extends over 18 amino acids. V dropped 2 bases and J dropped 6; count of bases not matched to a gene: 14. The germline V gene has CDR1 LNHDA and CDR2 SQIVND (reference sequence). CDR3 protein: CASSIRGSGGGAFNEQFF. The CDR3 DNA reads as TGTGCCAGTAGTATACGGGGGTCTGGCGGGGGGGCTTTCAATGAGCAGTTCTTC. Looking up the rest from reference TRBV19 and TRBJ2-1 gives the full variable domain: DGGITQSPKYLFRKEGQNVTLSCEQNLNHDAMYWYRQDPGQGLRLIYYSQIVNDFQKGDIAEGYSVSREKKESFPLTVTSAQKNPTAFYLCASSIRGSGGGAFNEQFFGPGTRLTVL.

The chain couples TRBV6-5 to TRBJ2-3; D perhaps matches TRBD1 (6 bases). The V and J ends lost 5 bases and 1 base respectively, with 13 bases between them. CDR1 MNHEY and CDR2 SVGAGI come from the germline V gene. The CDR3 extends over 15 amino acids. This CDR3 reads CASSAQDRRTDTQYF. The DNA for the CDR3 is TGTGCCAGCAGTGCCCAGGACAGACGCACAGATACGCAGTATTTT.

This sequence joins TRBV5-1 and TRBJ2-7, with 9 bases aligning to TRBD2. This CDR3 has 15 residues. V lost 4 bases, J lost 2 bases, and 7 bases stayed unmatched. Germline V CDR1 and CDR2: SGHRS, YFSETQ. This CDR3 is CASSLTSGYPYEQYF. The CDR3 DNA is TGCGCCAGCAGCCTGACTAGCGGTTACCCCTACGAGCAGTACTTC.

This sequence joins TRBV19 and TRBJ1-5; maybe TRBD1 (5 bases). This CDR3 comprises 13 residues. V was cut by 7 bases and J by 3 bases, with 10 bases left in between. Germline V CDR1 and CDR2: LNHDA, SQIVND (reference sequence). CDR3 nucleotides: TGTGCCAGTAAAGACAGTCACAATCAGCCCCAGCATTTT. As protein: CASKDSHNQPQHF.

This clone was seen once. The chain uses TRBV5-1 and TRBJ2-1, with D perhaps matching TRBD1 (5 bases). Germline CDR1 is SGHRS and CDR2 is YFSETQ. Trimming cost V 4 bases and J 1 base, with 15 bases left between them. The CDR3 has 16 residues. CDR3 sequence reads: CASSETGMGSYNEQFF. DNA for the CDR3: TGCGCCAGCAGCGAAACAGGCATGGGTTCCTACAATGAGCAGTTCTTC.

The chain joins TRBV5-4 to TRBJ1-4; D may be TRBD1 (5 bases). The ends were cut back, 3 bases at V and 5 bases at J, with 11 bases in the middle. The CDR3 is made up of 14 amino acids. Germline-derived CDR1 and CDR2 are SGHNT and YYREEE (reference sequence). CDR3 in DNA: TGTGCCAGCAGCTCGGGACTGCCGAATGAAAAACTGTTTTTT. Residues: CASSSGLPNEKLFF.

CDR3 in DNA: TGCGCCAGCAGCTTGGGAGTAGCGGGGGCTTCGCGCACAGATACGCAGTATTTT. It encodes CASSLGVAGASRTDTQYF. V and J are TRBV5-1 and TRBJ2-3, with 9 bases fitting TRBD2. The CDR3 is made up of 18 amino acids. Germline V gene sequence: CDR1 SGHRS, CDR2 YFSETQ. V was pared by 0 bases and J by 1 base, with 9 bases of the junction left unmatched.

The chain uses TRBV6-6 and TRBJ2-2, with D uncertain. The V gene lost 1 base and the J gene lost 0 bases, with 6 bases spanning the gap. The CDR3 runs to 15 residues. Per the germline V gene, CDR1 is MNHNY and CDR2 is SVGAGI (reference sequence). This CDR3 reads CASSYFPANTGELFF. Written as DNA, the CDR3 is TGTGCCAGCAGTTACTTTCCAGCGAACACCGGGGAGCTGTTTTTT.

This chain uses TRBV4-3 with TRBJ2-4; 9 bases agree with TRBD1. Germline values: CDR1 LGHNA, CDR2 YSLEER. The CDR3 sequence is 14 residues long. After removal of 1 base from V and 7 bases from J, the junction contained 2 bases not matched to a gene. The chain's CDR3 is CASSQGQGENIQYF. CDR3 bases: TGCGCCAGCAGCCAAGGACAGGGGGAGAACATTCAGTACTTC.

This clone was seen just once. The chain is built from TRBV13 and TRBJ2-2; the match to TRBD1 covers 8 bases. From germline, CDR1 is PRHDT and CDR2 FYEKMQ (reference sequence). Germline trimming cut 0 bases from V and 0 bases from J; bases unmatched to any gene: 3. There are 17 residues in the CDR3. CDR3 sequence: CASSLGTGAPNTGELFF. The CDR3, as DNA: TGTGCCAGCAGCTTAGGGACAGGGGCACCGAACACCGGGGAGCTGTTTTTT.

The chain joins TRBV5-1 to TRBJ2-1; 9 nucleotides agree with TRBD2. Germline CDR1 reads SGHRS; CDR2 reads YFSETQ. After removal of 0 bases from V and 8 bases from J, the junction contained 9 bases not matched to a gene. This CDR3 is built from 16 residues. The CDR3 nucleotides are TGCGCCAGCAGCTTGGCCCCGCTAGCGGGGAGGGATGAGCAGTTCTTC. This codes for CASSLAPLAGRDEQFF.

V is TRBV5-1 and J is TRBJ2-3, with D unresolved. V shed 7 bases and J shed 2 bases, with 8 bases lying between them. CDR3 size: 12 residues. Germline values: CDR1 SGHRS, CDR2 YFSETQ. CDR3 protein: CASAANTDTQYF. The CDR3 region has the DNA TGCGCCAGCGCCGCTAACACAGATACGCAGTATTTT.

This chain's CDR3 is CASSGVAMNTGELFF. CDR3 DNA: TGTGCCAGCAGCGGAGTAGCGATGAACACCGGGGAGCTGTTTTTT. The chain has TRBV9 and TRBJ2-2, with D possibly matching TRBD2 (5 bases). V lost 3 bases and J lost 1, with 10 bases in between. This CDR3 spans 15 amino acids. The V gene's germline CDR1 is SGDLS and CDR2 YYNGEE.

This clone has just a few counts. The rearrangement joins TRBV14 to TRBJ2-1; weak D call: TRBD2 (7 bases). The V gene's germline CDR1 is SGHDN and CDR2 FVKESK. The V and J ends lost 0 bases and 6 bases respectively, with 12 bases between them. This CDR3 is built from 15 residues. The CDR3 sequence is CASSQDGGASNEQFF. The CDR3 DNA reads TGTGCCAGCAGCCAAGATGGGGGGGCGTCCAATGAGCAGTTCTTC. Supplemented by reference TRBV14 and TRBJ2-1, the full variable domain reads EAGVTQFPSHSVIEKGQTVTLRCDPISGHDNLYWYRRVMGKEIKFLLHFVKESKQDESGMPNNRFLAERTGGTYSTLKVQPAELEDSGVYFCASSQDGGASNEQFFGPGTRLTVL.

The chain recombines TRBV4-2 with TRBJ2-2; 13 bases align to TRBD2. Trimming took 2 bases from V and 3 from J; bases not matched to a gene: 6. CDR3 length: 18 residues. From germline, CDR1 is LGHNA and CDR2 YNFKEQ. The CDR3: CASSQQLAGGPDTGELFF. In DNA form, the CDR3 reads TGTGCCAGCAGCCAACAACTAGCGGGGGGGCCTGACACCGGGGAGCTGTTTTTT.